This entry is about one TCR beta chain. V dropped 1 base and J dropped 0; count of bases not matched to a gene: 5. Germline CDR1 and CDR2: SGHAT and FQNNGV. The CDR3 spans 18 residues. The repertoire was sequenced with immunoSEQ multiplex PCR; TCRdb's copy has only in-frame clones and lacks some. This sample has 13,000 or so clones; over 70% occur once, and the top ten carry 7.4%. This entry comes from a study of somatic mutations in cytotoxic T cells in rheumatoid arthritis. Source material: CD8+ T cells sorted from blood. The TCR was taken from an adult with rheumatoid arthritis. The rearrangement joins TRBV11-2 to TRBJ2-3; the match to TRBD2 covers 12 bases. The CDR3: CASSLGLAGVSSTDTQYF. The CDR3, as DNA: TGTGCCAGCAGCTTAGGACTAGCGGGGGTGTCTAGCACAGATACGCAGTATTTT.